What follows are 9 T cell receptor beta chains derived from one specimen sequenced in a study of blood T cell repertoires in COVID-19. Data came from immunoSEQ multiplex PCR; TCRdb stores just in-frame clones and leaves some out. The profile shows 150,000 or so clones, around 85% of them singletons. Sequencing was done on a sample of peripheral blood. The source of these receptors is a man aged 55 to 70 with acute or convalescent COVID-19.

The rearrangement links TRBV10-3 to TRBJ1-2, with TRBD1 matching over 9 bases. CDR1 is ENHRY, CDR2 SYGVKD, per germline. V lost 3 bases to trimming and J lost 4 bases; unmatched junction nucleotides: 6. CDR3 size: 15 residues. The DNA for the CDR3 is TGTGCCATCAGTGAAGGGACAGGGAATATCTATGGCTACACCTTC. It is translated as CAISEGTGNIYGYTF.

The chain uses TRBV7-3 and TRBJ1-2; D not certain. Germline lookup yields CDR1 SGHTA and CDR2 FQGTGA. This CDR3 region has 14 residues. V lost 6 bases and J 3 bases, leaving 14 bases between the germline ends. The chain's CDR3 is CASSSGPGDYGYTF. The CDR3 DNA sequence: TGTGCCAGCAGTTCAGGACCCGGGGACTATGGCTACACCTTC.

The rearrangement uses TRBV28 and TRBJ2-1, with 7 bases that match TRBD1. The V and J ends lost 2 bases and 5 bases, in that order; junction bases with no gene match: 6. Germline loops: CDR1 MDHEN, CDR2 SYDVKM. This CDR3 has 15 amino acids. CDR3 region: CASSLRGRRDNEQFF. The CDR3 DNA is TGTGCCAGCAGTTTAAGGGGGCGGCGGGACAATGAGCAGTTCTTC.

This chain connects TRBV3-1 (or the pseudogene TRBV3-2) to TRBJ2-1, with 7 bases lining up with TRBD2. V was pared by 2 bases and J by 14 bases, with 9 bases of the junction left unmatched. Germline V gives CDR1 LGHDT, CDR2 YNNKEL (reference sequence). The CDR3 loop spans 13 amino acids. CDR3 nucleotide sequence: TGTGCCAGCAGCCAACGCGACGGCGGGAGTAAGTTCTTC. As protein: CASSQRDGGSKFF.

There are many counts of this clone. This chain uses TRBV6-1 with TRBJ2-3; 8 nucleotides align to TRBD2. With 2 bases clipped from V and 1 base from J, the junction kept 5 bases outside the gene matches. CDR3 length: 16 amino acids. The germline V gene encodes CDR1 MNHNS and CDR2 SASEGT. The CDR3 protein is CASSEPSGSGTDTQYF. The CDR3 DNA sequence: TGTGCCAGCAGTGAACCAAGCGGGAGTGGCACAGATACGCAGTATTTT.

The chain uses TRBV28 and TRBJ2-2, with a tentative D call TRBD1 (5 bases). In germline, CDR1 is MDHEN, CDR2 SYDVKM. The CDR3 is 16 amino acids. V shed 5 bases and J shed 6 bases, with 19 bases lying between them. The CDR3 loop reads CASSLLPPGYPGELFF. CDR3 nucleotide sequence: TGTGCCAGCAGTCTCCTTCCCCCAGGGTACCCCGGGGAGCTGTTTTTT.

The genes are TRBV20-1 and TRBJ1-2, with D hard to call. The CDR3 runs 11 residues. Germline CDR1 and CDR2: DFQATT and SNEGSKA (reference sequence). Trimming cost V 4 bases and J 4 bases, with 7 bases left between them. CDR3 region: CSATERYGYTF. As DNA, the CDR3 is TGCAGTGCTACGGAGCGCTATGGCTACACCTTC.

The rearrangement joins TRBV18 to TRBJ1-4; the match to TRBD1 covers 8 bases. V shed 4 bases, J shed 4 bases, and the junction held 8 bases outside the gene matches. This CDR3 contains 16 residues. CDR1 is KGHSH and CDR2 is LQKENI in the germline V gene. In DNA form, the CDR3 reads TGTGCCAGCTCACGAATTCAGGGGGCTTTTAATGAAAAACTGTTTTTT. Protein product: CASSRIQGAFNEKLFF.

The chain uses TRBV6-2 or TRBV6-3 and TRBJ2-3; D is ambiguous. The V end was cut by 6 bases, the J end by 6 bases, with 7 bases between. Germline lookup yields CDR1 MNHEY and CDR2 SVGEGT. CDR3 length: 11 residues. CDR3 in amino acids: CASSNGDTQYF. The CDR3 DNA is TGTGCCAGCAGCAACGGGGATACGCAGTATTTT.